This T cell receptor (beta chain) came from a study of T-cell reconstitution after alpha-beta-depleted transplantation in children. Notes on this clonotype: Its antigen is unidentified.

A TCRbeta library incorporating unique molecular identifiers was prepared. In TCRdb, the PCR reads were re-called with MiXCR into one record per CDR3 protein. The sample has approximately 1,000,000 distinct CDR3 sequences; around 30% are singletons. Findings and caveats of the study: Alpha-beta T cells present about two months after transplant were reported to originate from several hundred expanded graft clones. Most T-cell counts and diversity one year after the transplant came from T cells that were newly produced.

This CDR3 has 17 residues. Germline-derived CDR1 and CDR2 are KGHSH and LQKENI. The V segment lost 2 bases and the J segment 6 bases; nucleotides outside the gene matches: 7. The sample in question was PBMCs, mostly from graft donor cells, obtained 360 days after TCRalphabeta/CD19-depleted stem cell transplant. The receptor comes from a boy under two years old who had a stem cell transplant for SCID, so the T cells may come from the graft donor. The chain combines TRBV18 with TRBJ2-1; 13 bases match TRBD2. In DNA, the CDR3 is TGTGCCAGCTCACCATGGGGACTAGCGGGGAACCCCAATGAGCAGTTCTTC. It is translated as CASSPWGLAGNPNEQFF.